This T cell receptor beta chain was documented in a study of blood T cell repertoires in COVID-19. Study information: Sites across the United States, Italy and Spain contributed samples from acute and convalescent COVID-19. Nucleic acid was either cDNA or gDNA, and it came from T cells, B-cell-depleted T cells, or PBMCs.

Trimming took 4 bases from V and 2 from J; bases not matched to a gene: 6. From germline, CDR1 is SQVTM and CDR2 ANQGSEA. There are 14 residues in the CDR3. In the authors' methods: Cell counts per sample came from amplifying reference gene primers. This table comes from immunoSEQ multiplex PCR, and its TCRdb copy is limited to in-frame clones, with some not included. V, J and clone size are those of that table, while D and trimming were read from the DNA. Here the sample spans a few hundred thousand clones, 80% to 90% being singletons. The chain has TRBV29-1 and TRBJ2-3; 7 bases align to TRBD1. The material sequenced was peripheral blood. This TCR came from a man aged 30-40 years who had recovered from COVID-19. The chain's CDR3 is CSVVVGTATDTQYF. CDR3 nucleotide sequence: TGCAGCGTTGTCGTTGGGACAGCCACAGATACGCAGTATTTT.